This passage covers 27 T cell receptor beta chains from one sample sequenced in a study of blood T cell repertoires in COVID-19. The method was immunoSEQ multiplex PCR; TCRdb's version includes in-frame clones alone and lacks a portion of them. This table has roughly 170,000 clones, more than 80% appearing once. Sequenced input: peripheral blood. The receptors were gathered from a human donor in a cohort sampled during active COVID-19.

The CDR3 DNA follows: TGTGCCAGCAGCCAAGAAGTGGGGACAGGTTCGGAGACCCAGTACTTC. Its translation is CASSQEVGTGSETQYF. The V and J genes are TRBV4-2 and TRBJ2-5; the match to TRBD1 covers 8 bases. With V trimmed by 0 bases and J by 5 bases, 8 bases remained unmatched. This CDR3 contains 16 residues. Per the germline V gene, CDR1 is LGHNA and CDR2 is YNFKEQ.

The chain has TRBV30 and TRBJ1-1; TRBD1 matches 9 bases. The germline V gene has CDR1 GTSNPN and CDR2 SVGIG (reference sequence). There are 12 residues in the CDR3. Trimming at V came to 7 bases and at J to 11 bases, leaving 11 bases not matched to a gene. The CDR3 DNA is TGTGCCTTAGGGACAGGGTGGTTTCGGGCTTTCTTT. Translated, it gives CALGTGWFRAFF.

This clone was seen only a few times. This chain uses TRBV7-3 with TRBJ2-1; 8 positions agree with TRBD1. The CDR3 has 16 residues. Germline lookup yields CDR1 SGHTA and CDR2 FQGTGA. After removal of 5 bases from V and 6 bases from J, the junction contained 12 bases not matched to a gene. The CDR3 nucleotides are TGTGCCAGCAGCCCGTATCCGGGACAGGCAGGCAATGAGCAGTTCTTC. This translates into CASSPYPGQAGNEQFF. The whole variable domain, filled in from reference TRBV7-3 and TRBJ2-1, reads GAGVSQTPSNKVTEKGKYVELRCDPISGHTALYWYRQSLGQGPEFLIYFQGTGAADDSGLPNDRFFAVRPEGSVSTLKIQRTERGDSAVYLCASSPYPGQAGNEQFFGPGTRLTVL.

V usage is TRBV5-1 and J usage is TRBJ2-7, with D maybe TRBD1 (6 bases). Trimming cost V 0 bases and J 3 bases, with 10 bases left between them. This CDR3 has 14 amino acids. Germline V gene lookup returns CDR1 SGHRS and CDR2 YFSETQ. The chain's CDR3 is CASSLGTEVYEQYF. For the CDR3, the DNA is TGCGCCAGCAGCTTGGGGACAGAAGTCTACGAGCAGTACTTC.

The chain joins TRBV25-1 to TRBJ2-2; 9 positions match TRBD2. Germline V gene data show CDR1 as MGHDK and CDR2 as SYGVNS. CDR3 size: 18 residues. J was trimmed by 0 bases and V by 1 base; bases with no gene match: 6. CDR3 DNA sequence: TGTGCCAGCAGTGAATCGGGAGCGGGGGGAGCGAACACCGGGGAGCTGTTTTTT. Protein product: CASSESGAGGANTGELFF.

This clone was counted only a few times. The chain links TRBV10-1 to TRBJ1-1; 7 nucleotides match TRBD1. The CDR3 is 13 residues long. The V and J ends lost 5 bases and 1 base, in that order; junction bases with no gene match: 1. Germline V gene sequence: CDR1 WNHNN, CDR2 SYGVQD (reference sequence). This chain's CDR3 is CASSRTGNTEAFF. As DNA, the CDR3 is TGCGCCAGCAGTCGGACAGGGAACACTGAAGCTTTCTTT.

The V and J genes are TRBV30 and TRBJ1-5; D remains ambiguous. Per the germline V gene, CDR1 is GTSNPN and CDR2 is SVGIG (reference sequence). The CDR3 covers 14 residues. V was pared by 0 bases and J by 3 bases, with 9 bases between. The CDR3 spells CAWSVGGYNQPQHF. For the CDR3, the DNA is TGTGCCTGGAGTGTCGGAGGCTACAATCAGCCCCAGCATTTT.

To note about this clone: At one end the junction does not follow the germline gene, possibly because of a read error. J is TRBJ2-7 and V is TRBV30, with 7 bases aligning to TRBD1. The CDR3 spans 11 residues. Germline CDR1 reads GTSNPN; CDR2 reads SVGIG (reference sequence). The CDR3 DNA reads TGTGCCTGGAGCATAGGGGACAGCTGCCGCTTC. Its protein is CAWSIGDSCRF.

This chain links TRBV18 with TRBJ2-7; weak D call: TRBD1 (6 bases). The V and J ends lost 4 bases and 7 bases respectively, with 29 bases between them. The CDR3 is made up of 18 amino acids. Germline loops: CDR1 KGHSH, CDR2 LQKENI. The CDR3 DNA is TGTGCCAGCTCACTCAAACGTGTCCTGGGCACAGGGCGGGTAGAGCAGTACTTC. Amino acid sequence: CASSLKRVLGTGRVEQYF.

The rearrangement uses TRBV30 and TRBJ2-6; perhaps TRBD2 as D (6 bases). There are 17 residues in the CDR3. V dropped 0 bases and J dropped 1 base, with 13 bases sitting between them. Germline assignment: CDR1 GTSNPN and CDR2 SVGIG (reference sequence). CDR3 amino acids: CAWSVLTGGSGANVLTF. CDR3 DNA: TGTGCCTGGAGTGTACTTACCGGGGGATCTGGGGCCAACGTCCTGACTTTC.

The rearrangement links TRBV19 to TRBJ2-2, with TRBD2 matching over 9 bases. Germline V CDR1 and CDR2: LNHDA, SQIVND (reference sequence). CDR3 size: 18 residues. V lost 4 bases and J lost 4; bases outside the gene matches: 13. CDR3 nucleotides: TGTGCCAGTAGTAACCTAGCGGGGACGGGTGGCGTCACCGGGGAGCTGTTTTTT. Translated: CASSNLAGTGGVTGELFF.

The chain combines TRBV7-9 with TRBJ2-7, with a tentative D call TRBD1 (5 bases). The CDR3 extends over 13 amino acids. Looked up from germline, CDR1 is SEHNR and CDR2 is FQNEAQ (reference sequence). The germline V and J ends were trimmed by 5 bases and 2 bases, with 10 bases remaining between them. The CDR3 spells CASSPREAYEQYF. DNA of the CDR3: TGTGCCAGCAGCCCCAGGGAAGCCTACGAGCAGTACTTC.

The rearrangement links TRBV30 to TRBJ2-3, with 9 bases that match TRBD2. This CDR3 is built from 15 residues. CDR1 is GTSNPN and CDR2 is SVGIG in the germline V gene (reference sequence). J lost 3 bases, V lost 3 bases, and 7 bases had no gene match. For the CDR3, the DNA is TGTGCCTGGAGGGCAGCGGGGGGCCCTACAGATACGCAGTATTTT. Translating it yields CAWRAAGGPTDTQYF.

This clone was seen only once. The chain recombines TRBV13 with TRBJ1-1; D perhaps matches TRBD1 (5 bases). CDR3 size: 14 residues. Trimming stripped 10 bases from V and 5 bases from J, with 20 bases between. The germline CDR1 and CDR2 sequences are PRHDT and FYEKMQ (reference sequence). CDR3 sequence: CATGPGQRGTEAFF. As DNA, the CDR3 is TGTGCCACTGGTCCAGGGCAACGGGGGACTGAAGCTTTCTTT. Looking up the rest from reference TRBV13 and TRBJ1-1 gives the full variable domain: AAGVIQSPRHLIKEKRETATLKCYPIPRHDTVYWYQQGPGQDPQFLISFYEKMQSDKGSIPDRFSAQQFSDYHSELNMSSLELGDSALYFCATGPGQRGTEAFFGQGTRLTVV.

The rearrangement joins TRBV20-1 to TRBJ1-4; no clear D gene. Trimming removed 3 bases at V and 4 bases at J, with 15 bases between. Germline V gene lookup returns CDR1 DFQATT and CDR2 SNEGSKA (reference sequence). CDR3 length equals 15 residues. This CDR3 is CSASSPWADNEKLFF. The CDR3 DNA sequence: TGCAGTGCTAGTTCCCCTTGGGCTGATAATGAAAAACTGTTTTTT.

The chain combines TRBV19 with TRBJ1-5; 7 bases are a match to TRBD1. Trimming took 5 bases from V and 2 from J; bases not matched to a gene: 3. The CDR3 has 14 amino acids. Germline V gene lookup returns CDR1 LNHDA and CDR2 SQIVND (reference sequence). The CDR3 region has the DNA TGTGCCAGTAGTGACAGGGAAGGCAATCAGCCCCAGCATTTT. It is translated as CASSDREGNQPQHF.

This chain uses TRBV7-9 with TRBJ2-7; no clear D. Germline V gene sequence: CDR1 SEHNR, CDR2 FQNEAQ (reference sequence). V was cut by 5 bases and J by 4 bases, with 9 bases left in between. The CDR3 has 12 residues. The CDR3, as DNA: TGTGCCAGCAGCAGCACAGAGTACGAGCAGTACTTC. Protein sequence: CASSSTEYEQYF. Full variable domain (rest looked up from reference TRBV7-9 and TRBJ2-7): DTGVSQNPRHKITKRGQNVTFRCDPISEHNRLYWYRQTLGQGPEFLTYFQNEAQLEKSRLLSDRFSAERPKGSFSTLEIQRTEQGDSAMYLCASSSTEYEQYFGPGTRLTVT.

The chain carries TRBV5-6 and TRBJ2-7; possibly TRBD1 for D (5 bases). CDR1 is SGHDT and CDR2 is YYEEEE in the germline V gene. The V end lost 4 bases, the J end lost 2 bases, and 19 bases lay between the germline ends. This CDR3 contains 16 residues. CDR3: CASSPMQGPKPYEQYF. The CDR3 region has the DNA TGTGCCAGCAGCCCGATGCAGGGTCCGAAACCCTACGAGCAGTACTTC. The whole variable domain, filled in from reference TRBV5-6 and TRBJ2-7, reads DAGVTQSPTHLIKTRGQQVTLRCSPKSGHDTVSWYQQALGQGPQFIFQYYEEEERQRGNFPDRFSGHQFPNYSSELNVNALLLGDSALYLCASSPMQGPKPYEQYFGPGTRLTVT.

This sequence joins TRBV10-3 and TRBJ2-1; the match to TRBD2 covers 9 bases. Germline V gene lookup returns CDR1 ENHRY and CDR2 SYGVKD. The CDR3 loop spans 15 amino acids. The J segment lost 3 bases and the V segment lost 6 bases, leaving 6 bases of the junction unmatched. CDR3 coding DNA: TGTGCCATCAGCGGCGGGGGGGCGAACTACAATGAGCAGTTCTTC. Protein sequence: CAISGGGANYNEQFF.

The CDR3 sequence is CASSRFLEVYTEAFF. The CDR3 nucleotides are TGTGCCAGCAGCCGTTTTTTGGAGGTGTACACTGAAGCTTTCTTT. The V call is TRBV5-5, the J call TRBJ1-1; D unresolved. V was trimmed by 4 bases and J by 3 bases, leaving 16 bases between them. Germline CDR1 SGHKS, CDR2 YYEKEE (reference sequence). The CDR3 covers 15 residues. Supplemented by reference TRBV5-5 and TRBJ1-1, the full variable domain reads DAGVTQSPTHLIKTRGQQVTLRCSPISGHKSVSWYQQVLGQGPQFIFQYYEKEERGRGNFPDRFSARQFPNYSSELNVNALLLGDSALYLCASSRFLEVYTEAFFGQGTRLTVV.

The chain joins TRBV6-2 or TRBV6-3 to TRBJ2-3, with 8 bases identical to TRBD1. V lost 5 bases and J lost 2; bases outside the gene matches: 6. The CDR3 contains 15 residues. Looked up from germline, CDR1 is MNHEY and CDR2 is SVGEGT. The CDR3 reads CASSPPGQATDTQYF. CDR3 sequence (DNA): TGTGCCAGCAGTCCCCCGGGACAGGCCACAGATACGCAGTATTTT.

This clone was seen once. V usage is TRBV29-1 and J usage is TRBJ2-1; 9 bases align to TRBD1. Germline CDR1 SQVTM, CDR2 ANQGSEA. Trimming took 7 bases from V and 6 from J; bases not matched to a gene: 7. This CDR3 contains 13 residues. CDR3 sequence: CSGRDRVFNEQFF. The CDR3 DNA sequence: TGCAGCGGGCGGGACAGGGTCTTCAATGAGCAGTTCTTC.

The DNA of the CDR3 is TGTGCCAGCTCAGCGGGGGGGACGAACAATGAGCAGTTCTTC. Translation: CASSAGGTNNEQFF. The rearrangement joins TRBV18 to TRBJ2-1; 9 nucleotides agree with TRBD2. The CDR3 loop spans 14 amino acids. The V gene's germline CDR1 is KGHSH and CDR2 LQKENI. V lost 5 bases, J lost 5 bases, and 4 bases stayed unmatched. Combining the CDR3 with reference TRBV18 and TRBJ2-1 gives the whole variable domain NAGVMQNPRHLVRRRGQEARLRCSPMKGHSHVYWYRQLPEEGLKFMVYLQKENIIDESGMPKERFSAEFPKEGPSILRIQQVVRGDSAAYFCASSAGGTNNEQFFGPGTRLTVL.

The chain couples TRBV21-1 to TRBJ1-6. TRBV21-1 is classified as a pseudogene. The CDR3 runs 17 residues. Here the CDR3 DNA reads TGTGCCAGCAGCAAAGTTGACGGGAGCTCCTATAATTCACCCCTCCACTTT. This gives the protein CASSKVDGSSYNSPLHF.

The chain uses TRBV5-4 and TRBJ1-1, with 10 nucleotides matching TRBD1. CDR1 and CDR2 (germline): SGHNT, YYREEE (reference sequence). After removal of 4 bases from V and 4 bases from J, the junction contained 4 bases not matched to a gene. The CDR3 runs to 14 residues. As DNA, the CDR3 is TGTGCCAGCAGCCCGGGACAGGGGCGCACTGAAGCTTTCTTT. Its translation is CASSPGQGRTEAFF.

The CDR3 spells CASRPPTLQYF. The CDR3 DNA reads as TGTGCCAGCAGGCCACCTACGCTGCAGTACTTC. The chain employs TRBV6-5 and TRBJ2-7, with unresolved D. CDR1 and CDR2 from the germline V gene are MNHEY and SVGAGI. Trimming cost V 6 bases and J 9 bases, with 12 bases left between them. The CDR3 runs 11 residues.

The CDR3 DNA reads TGCGCCAGCAGCTTGGCCGGTGTGCGGGGGGCCTTGCTCTCTGGGGCCAACGTCCTGACTTTC. Amino acids: CASSLAGVRGALLSGANVLTF. The chain uses TRBV5-1 and TRBJ2-6, with TRBD2 matching over 8 bases. The V gene's germline CDR1 is SGHRS and CDR2 YFSETQ. V was pared by 0 bases and J by 0 bases, with 14 bases of the junction left unmatched. This CDR3 is built from 21 residues. The whole variable domain, remainder taken from reference TRBV5-1 and TRBJ2-6, is KAGVTQTPRYLIKTRGQQVTLSCSPISGHRSVSWYQQTPGQGLQFLFEYFSETQRNKGNFPGRFSGRQFSNSRSEMNVSTLELGDSALYLCASSLAGVRGALLSGANVLTFGAGSRLTVL.